These T cell receptor beta chains were read from a single sample in a study of blood T cell repertoires in COVID-19. The table came from immunoSEQ multiplex PCR; TCRdb's copy has only in-frame clones and leaves some out. The data hold some 110,000 clones, with about four fifths observed a single time. Sequenced material: peripheral blood. Receptors were obtained from a woman of 80 years or more with acute or convalescent COVID-19. Each CDR3 is given with its conserved first and last residue. D genes are given only for firm matches. Clone size is shown for a subset of rows, as once, few, many or a class of expanded clone.

V	J	size	D	CDR3	DNA
TRBV7-9	TRBJ2-7	few	.	CASSSVVAEQYF	TGTGCCAGCAGCTCAGTCGTGGCCGAGCAGTACTTC
TRBV19	TRBJ1-4	.	.	CASSTQRHHATNEKLFF	TGTGCCAGTAGTACCCAGAGACATCACGCAACTAATGAAAAACTGTTTTTT
TRBV5-1	TRBJ1-1	few	.	CASSFGREAFF	TGCGCCAGCAGCTTTGGCCGTGAAGCTTTCTTT
TRBV4-3	TRBJ2-1	.	TRBD2	CASSQATSGSGDNEQFF	TGCGCCAGCAGCCAGGCGACTAGCGGGAGTGGCGACAATGAGCAGTTCTTC
TRBV5-1	TRBJ1-2	.	.	CASSLQGFGNGYTF	TGCGCCAGCAGCCTGCAGGGTTTTGGGAATGGCTACACCTTC
TRBV5-8	TRBJ2-3	.	TRBD2	CASPLAGLPDTQYF	TGTGCCAGCCCCCTAGCGGGACTCCCCGATACGCAGTATTTT
TRBV28	TRBJ1-5	.	.	CASTDPTVNQPQHF	TGTGCCAGCACTGATCCGACAGTTAATCAGCCCCAGCATTTT
TRBV11-3	TRBJ2-4	.	TRBD2	CASSIVSGGPRNIQYF	TGTGCCAGCAGCATAGTAAGCGGGGGCCCACGAAACATTCAGTACTTC
TRBV2	TRBJ1-2	.	TRBD1	CASKRTGGPGGYTF	TGTGCCAGCAAAAGGACAGGGGGTCCGGGGGGCTACACCTTC
TRBV19	TRBJ2-3	.	.	CASSPDLYSTQYF	TGTGCCAGTAGCCCTGATCTATACAGTACGCAGTATTTT
TRBV2	TRBJ1-5	.	.	CASSEEGLRNQPQHF	TGTGCCAGCAGTGAGGAGGGGCTTAGGAATCAGCCCCAGCATTTT
TRBV2	TRBJ2-7	.	TRBD2	CASRGGGRTYEQYF	TGTGCCAGCAGGGGGGGAGGGAGGACCTACGAGCAGTACTTC
TRBV6-4	TRBJ2-1	.	TRBD2	CASSVSSGRHNEQFF	TGTGCCAGCAGTGTTTCGAGCGGGAGACACAATGAGCAGTTCTTC
TRBV7-9	TRBJ1-4	few	TRBD1	CASGRQGDEKLFF	TGTGCCAGCGGCCGACAGGGTGATGAAAAACTGTTTTTT
TRBV7-8	TRBJ2-3	.	.	CASSFSGFTDTQYF	TGTGCCAGCAGCTTTTCCGGGTTCACAGATACGCAGTATTTT
TRBV19	TRBJ2-3	.	TRBD2	CASSLLAGSGADTQYF	TGTGCCAGTAGTTTACTAGCGGGGAGTGGGGCAGATACGCAGTATTTT
TRBV6-5	TRBJ2-7	.	TRBD2	CASSLRAGVSTFF	TGTGCCAGCAGTCTGCGAGCGGGAGTAAGTACTTTTTTC
TRBV6-5	TRBJ1-5	.	.	CATGEEPQHF	TGTGCCACCGGAGAAGAACCCCAGCATTTT
TRBV28	TRBJ2-1	.	TRBD2	CASRPIAGYNEQFF	TGTGCCAGCAGGCCTATAGCGGGGTACAATGAGCAGTTCTTC
TRBV10-2	TRBJ2-5	.	TRBD2	CASTHGTSGSQETQYF	TGCGCCAGCACCCACGGGACTAGCGGGTCCCAAGAGACCCAGTACTTC
TRBV11-3	TRBJ2-2	once	TRBD2	CASLAGGPGTGELFF	TGTGCCAGTTTAGCGGGAGGGCCTGGAACCGGGGAGCTGTTTTTT
TRBV29-1	TRBJ1-1	.	.	CSVLGQLNTEAFF	TGCAGCGTGCTCGGACAATTGAACACTGAAGCTTTCTTT
TRBV3-1/TRBV3-2	TRBJ1-1	.	.	CASSQRGGAFF	TGTGCCAGCAGCCAAAGGGGAGGAGCTTTCTTT
TRBV7-7	TRBJ1-4	.	TRBD1	CASSIRQGPNEKLFF	TGTGCCAGCAGCATTCGACAGGGCCCTAATGAAAAACTGTTTTTT
TRBV24-1	TRBJ2-3	.	.	CATRGSTDTQYF	TGTGCCACTCGGGGGAGTACAGATACGCAGTATTTT
TRBV19	TRBJ1-5	.	TRBD1	CASSIEGTANQPQHF	TGTGCCAGTAGTATAGAAGGGACAGCTAATCAGCCCCAGCATTTT
TRBV27	TRBJ2-7	.	TRBD2	CASTSGTSYEQYF	TGTGCCAGCACAAGCGGGACGAGCTACGAGCAGTACTTC
TRBV2	TRBJ2-7	once	.	CASVEGSSYEQYF	TGTGCCAGCGTCGAGGGAAGCTCCTACGAGCAGTACTTC
TRBV28	TRBJ1-5	.	TRBD1	CASSPRQGWNQPQHF	TGTGCCAGCAGTCCCAGACAGGGTTGGAATCAGCCCCAGCATTTT
TRBV19	TRBJ2-7	.	TRBD2	CASSSRTSTNYEQYF	TGTGCCAGTAGTTCCAGGACTAGCACAAACTACGAGCAGTACTTC
TRBV10-3	TRBJ2-1	few	.	CAITTGGSYNEQFF	TGTGCCATTACGACAGGAGGCTCCTACAATGAGCAGTTCTTC
TRBV6-2/TRBV6-3	TRBJ2-3	.	.	CASSIGGGPDTQYF	TGTGCCAGCAGCATAGGAGGAGGTCCAGATACGCAGTATTTT
TRBV2	TRBJ2-1	.	.	CASSLTGLLIIF	TGTGCCAGCAGTTTGACAGGACTTCTTATCATCTTC
TRBV6-5	TRBJ1-2	.	.	CASKQGDYGYTF	TGTGCCAGCAAACAAGGGGACTATGGCTACACCTTC
TRBV11-3	TRBJ2-1	few	.	CASSLIISDEQFF	TGTGCCAGCAGCCTAATCATAAGCGATGAGCAGTTCTTC
TRBV5-8	TRBJ2-3	.	.	CASRSTSTDTQYF	TGTGCCAGCAGATCCACTAGCACAGATACGCAGTATTTT
TRBV14	TRBJ2-3	.	.	CASSQERGIRADTQYF	TGTGCCAGCAGCCAAGAAAGGGGGATAAGGGCAGATACGCAGTATTTT
TRBV5-1	TRBJ1-4	.	TRBD1	CASSSTPGTGGEKLFF	TGCGCCAGCAGCTCAACGCCTGGGACAGGTGGCGAAAAACTGTTTTTT
TRBV28	TRBJ1-4	.	.	CASSSNEKLFF	TGTGCCAGCAGTTCGAATGAAAAACTGTTTTTT
TRBV9	TRBJ2-1	.	TRBD2	CASSVVVAGSYNEQFF	TGTGCCAGCAGCGTAGTAGTAGCGGGCTCCTACAATGAGCAGTTCTTC
TRBV14	TRBJ2-1	few	.	CASSQDDFVYNEQFF	TGTGCCAGCAGCCAAGATGACTTCGTCTACAATGAGCAGTTCTTC
TRBV10-3	TRBJ2-3	.	TRBD1	CAISAGTGFSDTQYF	TGTGCCATCAGTGCCGGGACAGGGTTTTCAGATACGCAGTATTTT
TRBV2	TRBJ2-6	few	TRBD1	CASRDRATRSGANVLTF	TGTGCCAGCAGAGACAGGGCCACGCGCTCTGGGGCCAACGTCCTGACTTTC
TRBV29-1	TRBJ2-3	.	.	CSAVILRDRGGERDTQYF	TGCAGTGCTGTCATCCTCAGAGACAGGGGAGGGGAGAGGGATACGCAGTATTTT
TRBV14	TRBJ2-4	.	TRBD1	CASSQDKAGGDRRIIQYF	TGTGCCAGCAGCCAAGATAAGGCAGGGGGCGACCGAAGGATCATTCAGTACTTC
TRBV7-2	TRBJ2-2	.	TRBD1	CASSLTGGWNTGELFF	TGTGCCAGCAGCTTAACAGGGGGCTGGAACACCGGGGAGCTGTTTTTT
TRBV3-1/TRBV3-2	TRBJ2-5	.	.	CASSLISGKETQYF	TGTGCCAGCAGCCTTATTAGCGGCAAAGAGACCCAGTACTTC
TRBV25-1	TRBJ2-3	.	.	CASSELGGGLDTQYF	TGTGCCAGCAGTGAGCTTGGGGGAGGATTGGATACGCAGTATTTT